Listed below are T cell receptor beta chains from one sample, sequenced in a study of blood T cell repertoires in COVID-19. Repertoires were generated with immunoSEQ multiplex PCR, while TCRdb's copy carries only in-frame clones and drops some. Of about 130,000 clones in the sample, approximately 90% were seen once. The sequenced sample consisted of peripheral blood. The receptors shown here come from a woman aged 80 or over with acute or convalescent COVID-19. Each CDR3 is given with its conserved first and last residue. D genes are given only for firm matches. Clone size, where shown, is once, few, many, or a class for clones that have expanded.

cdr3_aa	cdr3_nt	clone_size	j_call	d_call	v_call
CASRRTESNEKLFF	TGCGCCAGCAGACGGACAGAGAGTAATGAAAAACTGTTTTTT	-	TRBJ1-4	-	TRBV5-1
CASSNRDYSDTQYF	TGTGCCAGTAGTAACCGGGACTACTCGGATACGCAGTATTTT	-	TRBJ2-3	TRBD2	TRBV19
CASSTTGGDQPQHF	TGTGCCAGCTCAACAACAGGGGGGGATCAGCCCCAGCATTTT	-	TRBJ1-5	TRBD1	TRBV18
CASSVASQSYGYTF	TGTGCCAGCAGCGTAGCTAGCCAGAGCTATGGCTACACCTTC	-	TRBJ1-2	-	TRBV9
CASSSGLARSTDTQYF	TGTGCCAGCAGCTCGGGACTAGCGAGGAGCACAGATACGCAGTATTTT	once	TRBJ2-3	TRBD2	TRBV7-3
CASSPLLAGGMTSEQFF	TGTGCCAGCTCACCACTTCTAGCGGGAGGGATGACAAGTGAGCAGTTCTTC	-	TRBJ2-1	TRBD2	TRBV18
CASSQFGLLAGPGTQYF	TGTGCCAGCAGCCAGTTCGGTTTGCTAGCGGGGCCAGGGACGCAGTATTTT	-	TRBJ2-3	TRBD2	TRBV3-1/TRBV3-2
CASSVARGYNEQFF	TGTGCCAGCAGCGTAGCCCGGGGCTACAATGAGCAGTTCTTC	-	TRBJ2-1	-	TRBV9
CASSLDGVSTDTQYF	TGCGCCAGCAGCTTGGACGGGGTCAGCACAGATACGCAGTATTTT	once	TRBJ2-3	-	TRBV5-1
CASSLMGAVDYGYTF	TGTGCCAGCAGCTTGATGGGGGCCGTCGACTATGGCTACACCTTC	-	TRBJ1-2	-	TRBV5-8
CASNSGLAGVTDTQYF	TGTGCCAGCAACTCAGGACTAGCGGGAGTAACAGATACGCAGTATTTT	-	TRBJ2-3	TRBD2	TRBV5-8
CASSFLRGSLYGYTF	TGTGCCAGCAGCTTTTTGAGGGGGTCTCTCTATGGCTACACCTTC	-	TRBJ1-2	-	TRBV7-2
CASSLEPSVTMYQFF	TGTGCCAGCAGTTTAGAACCTAGCGTAACGATGTATCAGTTCTTC	-	TRBJ2-1	-	TRBV27
CASSPRQGRSPLHF	TGTGCCAGCAGTCCTCGACAGGGGAGGTCACCCCTCCACTTT	-	TRBJ1-6	TRBD1	TRBV6-6
CASSQARQRTGELFF	TGTGCCAGCAGCCAAGCCCGGCAGCGAACCGGGGAGCTGTTTTTT	few	TRBJ2-2	-	TRBV7-2
CASSLGPPQAGHEQFF	TGTGCCAGCAGCTTAGGGCCCCCCCAGGCCGGCCATGAGCAGTTCTTC	-	TRBJ2-1	-	TRBV7-2
CASSSEGTEAFF	TGTGCCAGCAGTTCCGAGGGCACTGAAGCTTTCTTT	-	TRBJ1-1	-	TRBV6-5
CATSETEGGEQYF	TGTGCCACCAGTGAAACAGAAGGGGGCGAGCAGTACTTC	-	TRBJ2-7	-	TRBV24-1
CASSQFQPGGSLNSPLHF	TGTGCCAGCAGCCAATTCCAGCCAGGGGGAAGCCTTAATTCACCCCTCCACTTT	-	TRBJ1-6	TRBD1	TRBV3-1/TRBV3-2
CASSFLSGTDTQYF	TGTGCCAGCAGTTTTCTTTCTGGCACAGATACGCAGTATTTT	-	TRBJ2-3	-	TRBV28
CASSYPKSGGQFATQYF	TGTGCCAGCAGTTACCCTAAAAGCGGGGGCCAGTTTGCTACGCAGTATTTT	-	TRBJ2-3	TRBD2	TRBV6-2/TRBV6-3
CASSQERTRLQPQHF	TGCGCCAGCAGCCAAGAGAGGACACGGCTTCAGCCCCAGCATTTT	-	TRBJ1-5	-	TRBV4-3
CASSQDWQGAGEQYF	TGCGCCAGCAGCCAAGATTGGCAGGGGGCCGGCGAGCAGTACTTC	-	TRBJ2-7	TRBD1	TRBV4-1
CASNRQGADQPQHF	TGTGCCAGCAATCGACAGGGGGCTGATCAGCCCCAGCATTTT	-	TRBJ1-5	TRBD1	TRBV2
CASSFFGVRTEAFF	TGTGCCAGCAGCTTCTTCGGGGTCCGCACTGAAGCTTTCTTT	-	TRBJ1-1	-	TRBV5-4
CASRRTGTRGETQYF	TGTGCCAGCAGAAGGACGGGGACTAGAGGGGAGACCCAGTACTTC	-	TRBJ2-5	TRBD2	TRBV2
CASSRRTGARETQYF	TGTGCCAGCAGCCGCCGGACAGGCGCGCGAGAGACCCAGTACTTC	-	TRBJ2-5	TRBD1	TRBV5-4
CASSLVPGQGYEKLFF	TGTGCCAGCAGCTTAGTGCCGGGACAGGGATATGAAAAACTGTTTTTT	-	TRBJ1-4	TRBD1	TRBV7-9
CASSTTGDYGYTF	TGTGCCAGCAGCACCACAGGGGACTATGGCTACACCTTC	-	TRBJ1-2	TRBD1	TRBV7-9
CASSLWEPMNTEAFF	TGTGCCAGCAGCTTATGGGAGCCTATGAACACTGAAGCTTTCTTT	-	TRBJ1-1	-	TRBV7-3
CASSYSGGNYEQYF	TGTGCCAGCAGTTACTCGGGAGGGAACTACGAGCAGTACTTC	-	TRBJ2-7	TRBD2	TRBV6-6
CASSEVSGPYEQYF	TGTGCCAGCAGTGAGGTGTCAGGTCCCTACGAGCAGTACTTC	-	TRBJ2-7	-	TRBV6-1
CASSPTGANEKLFF	TGTGCCAGCAGCCCCACAGGGGCTAATGAAAAACTGTTTTTT	-	TRBJ1-4	TRBD1	TRBV4-2
CASSLVGAETQYF	TGTGCCAGCAGCTTAGTAGGGGCCGAGACCCAGTACTTC	-	TRBJ2-5	-	TRBV7-2
CASSLAIRGTATNEKLFF	TGTGCCAGCAGCTTAGCTATCCGGGGTACAGCAACTAATGAAAAACTGTTTTTT	-	TRBJ1-4	-	TRBV11-2
CASSIDVTGNTEAFF	TGTGCCAGTAGTATTGACGTCACGGGGAACACTGAAGCTTTCTTT	-	TRBJ1-1	-	TRBV19
CASSYIWASRRIQPQHF	TGTGCCAGCAGTTACATCTGGGCCTCGAGGAGGATCCAGCCCCAGCATTTT	-	TRBJ1-5	-	TRBV6-2/TRBV6-3
CASSLPGAWGGEQYF	TGTGCCAGCAGTCTTCCAGGCGCCTGGGGCGGCGAGCAGTACTTC	-	TRBJ2-7	-	TRBV6-2/TRBV6-3
CASSGGQGQTYEQYF	TGTGCCAGCTCAGGTGGTCAGGGGCAGACCTACGAGCAGTACTTC	once	TRBJ2-7	-	TRBV18
CASSQDPAGDTYEQYF	TGTGCCAGCAGCCAAGATCCAGCGGGGGACACCTACGAGCAGTACTTC	few	TRBJ2-7	TRBD2	TRBV4-2
CASSFRPGTAAYEQYF	TGTGCCAGCTCATTTCGTCCCGGGACAGCCGCCTACGAGCAGTACTTC	-	TRBJ2-7	TRBD1	TRBV18
CASSSDSRGGYTF	TGTGCCAGCAGCTCGGACTCCCGGGGTGGCTACACCTTC	-	TRBJ1-2	-	TRBV11-2